One sample yielded the 20 T cell receptor beta chains listed below, sequenced in a study of cytomegalovirus exposure and HLA in healthy donors. Primers included in the PCR were 60 Vbeta and 13 Jbeta primers. TCRdb's copy holds only in-frame clones and misses some; the assay was immunoSEQ multiplex PCR. This table holds 150,000 to 200,000 clones, approximately 76% found once. Material: PBMCs. The source of these receptors is a woman between 18 and 30 years old in good health and CMV-seropositive.

This clone was seen more than once but under ten times. The V and J genes are TRBV27 and TRBJ1-4, with 7 nucleotides matching TRBD1. V was clipped by 0 bases and J by 8 bases; unmatched bases: 12. The CDR3 loop spans 17 amino acids. CDR1 is MNHEY, CDR2 SMNVEV, per germline (reference sequence). CDR3 nucleotide sequence: TGTGCCAGCAGTTTATCCCCGTACAGGGGAGGAGGCGAAAAACTGTTTTTT. Its translation is CASSLSPYRGGGEKLFF.

The V gene is TRBV11-3, the J gene TRBJ1-2, with 8 bases fitting TRBD1. The trim removed 4 bases at V and 8 bases at J, leaving 12 bases unmatched. Germline V gene sequence: CDR1 SGHNT, CDR2 YENEEA. This CDR3 contains 15 residues. CDR3 bases: TGTGCCAGCAGCTCGGAACAGGGGGAAAACTGGGGCTACACCTTC. Its translation: CASSSEQGENWGYTF.

This chain uses TRBV19 with TRBJ2-3; TRBD1 agrees at 7 bases. V was pared by 10 bases and J by 5 bases, with 15 bases of the junction left unmatched. The V gene's germline CDR1 is LNHDA and CDR2 SQIVND (reference sequence). There are 15 residues in the CDR3. CDR3 residues: CATTSQPTGIDTQYF. In DNA, the CDR3 is TGTGCCACCACCTCCCAACCGACAGGGATAGATACGCAGTATTTT.

V and J are TRBV4-1 and TRBJ2-7; the match to TRBD1 covers 7 bases. Per germline, CDR1 MGHRA and CDR2 YSYEKL. Losses at the gene ends were 4 bases for V and 5 bases for J; bases not matched to a gene: 5. The CDR3 spans 13 residues. CDR3 in amino acids: CASSPGRGNEQYF. The CDR3, as DNA: TGCGCCAGCAGCCCGGGCAGGGGGAACGAGCAGTACTTC.

The CDR3 DNA follows: TGTGCCAGCAGCCCCCCGGACAGACCCGGGGAGCTGTTTTTT. Protein: CASSPPDRPGELFF. J is TRBJ2-2 and V is TRBV5-4; perhaps TRBD1 as D (6 bases). V lost 4 bases and J lost 6, with 13 bases in between. Per germline, CDR1 SGHNT and CDR2 YYREEE (reference sequence). The CDR3 consists of 14 residues.

The chain links TRBV7-9 to TRBJ2-7, with a possible D match to TRBD2 (6 bases). CDR3 length: 16 amino acids. Trimming took off 1 base at V and 2 bases at J, with 15 bases between the two ends. Germline-derived CDR1 and CDR2 are SEHNR and FQNEAQ (reference sequence). The CDR3 bases are TGTGCCAGCAGCTTAGAGAGTGGAGGGTTCGCCTACGAGCAGTACTTC. Translated, it gives CASSLESGGFAYEQYF.

V usage is TRBV10-3 and J usage is TRBJ2-7; the D gene is possibly TRBD1 (6 bases). The CDR3 consists of 12 residues. CDR1 and CDR2 (germline): ENHRY, SYGVKD. V gave up 3 bases and J gave up 6 bases, with 9 bases separating them. The CDR3 protein is CAISDPGVEQYF. CDR3 in DNA: TGTGCCATCAGTGATCCAGGGGTCGAGCAGTACTTC.

The rearrangement links TRBV29-1 to TRBJ2-7; 15 nucleotides line up with TRBD2. V trimming: 1 base; J trimming: 2 bases; junction bases outside the gene matches: 9. CDR1 SQVTM and CDR2 ANQGSEA come from the germline V gene. The CDR3 runs to 18 residues. The CDR3 region has the DNA TGCAGCGTTGAAGTTGGGACTAGCGGGGGGCCTAAGACCTACGAGCAGTACTTC. Protein sequence: CSVEVGTSGGPKTYEQYF.

The CDR3 nucleotides read TGTGCCAGCAGCTTAGAACTAGCGGGATCTCGGGCCCAGTACTTC. Amino acids: CASSLELAGSRAQYF. V gene TRBV7-2 combines with J gene TRBJ2-5, with 10 bases aligning to TRBD2. CDR1 is SGHTA and CDR2 is FQGNSA in the germline V gene. CDR3 length: 15 amino acids. Losses at the gene ends were 1 base for V and 9 bases for J; bases not matched to a gene: 8.

The chain employs TRBV4-3 and TRBJ2-1, with D tentatively TRBD2 (5 bases). Trimming pared 0 bases from V and 2 bases from J, leaving 11 bases between. CDR1 and CDR2 from the germline V gene are LGHNA and YSLEER. The CDR3 runs to 16 residues. CDR3 nucleotides: TGCGCCAGCAGCCAAGATCGGGAAGCTCCCTACAATGAGCAGTTCTTC. Protein: CASSQDREAPYNEQFF.

The V and J genes are TRBV28 and TRBJ2-3; maybe TRBD1 (5 bases). V gave up 3 bases and J gave up 5 bases, with 9 bases separating them. Looked up from germline, CDR1 is MDHEN and CDR2 is SYDVKM. CDR3 length: 13 amino acids. The CDR3 nucleotides are TGTGCCAGCAGTTTCAGGGCGCGAGATACGCAGTATTTT. Amino acids: CASSFRARDTQYF.

This clone was seen repeatedly, ten times or more. The J gene is TRBJ2-3, the V gene TRBV30, with 10 bases lining up with TRBD2. Germline CDR1 reads GTSNPN; CDR2 reads SVGIG (reference sequence). CDR3 length: 17 amino acids. With V trimmed by 0 bases and J by 1 base, 7 bases remained unmatched. CDR3 bases: TGTGCCTGGAGTGTTCTCGCTAGCGGGGGAGGCACAGATACGCAGTATTTT. As protein: CAWSVLASGGGTDTQYF.

The chain employs TRBV7-2 and TRBJ2-5; D is unclear. Trimming stripped 5 bases from V and 5 bases from J, with 15 bases between. From germline, CDR1 is SGHTA and CDR2 FQGNSA. This CDR3 is 14 amino acids long. The CDR3 nucleotides read TGTGCCAGCAGCCTCCTTATTCGGGTGGAGACCCAGTACTTC. This gives the protein CASSLLIRVETQYF.

The chain combines TRBV1 with TRBJ1-2. TRBV1 is a listed pseudogene. This CDR3 contains 15 residues. The CDR3 nucleotides are TGCACCAGCAGCCAAGACGTCTTGACTGTTTATGGCTACACCTTC. Translating gives CTSSQDVLTVYGYTF.

The CDR3 DNA reads TGTGCCAGCAGCTGGCGGGACAGCTACGAGCAGTACTTC. This gives the protein CASSWRDSYEQYF. J is TRBJ2-7 and V is TRBV5-5; weak D call: TRBD1 (7 bases). The V gene lost 3 bases and the J gene lost 3 bases, with 10 bases spanning the gap. This CDR3 spans 13 amino acids. CDR1 SGHKS and CDR2 YYEKEE come from the germline V gene (reference sequence). Drawing the rest from reference TRBV5-5 and TRBJ2-7, the complete variable domain is DAGVTQSPTHLIKTRGQQVTLRCSPISGHKSVSWYQQVLGQGPQFIFQYYEKEERGRGNFPDRFSARQFPNYSSELNVNALLLGDSALYLCASSWRDSYEQYFGPGTRLTVT.

The J gene is TRBJ2-5, the V gene TRBV14, with D unclear. CDR3 length equals 14 residues. V was pared by 0 bases and J by 3 bases, with 8 bases between. From germline, CDR1 is SGHDN and CDR2 FVKESK. This CDR3 is CASSQDLRKETQYF. The CDR3 DNA reads TGTGCCAGCAGCCAAGATCTCAGAAAAGAGACCCAGTACTTC.

The rearrangement uses TRBV7-9 and TRBJ1-2; 12 bases line up with TRBD1. The CDR3 has 15 amino acids. Germline V gene sequence: CDR1 SEHNR, CDR2 FQNEAQ (reference sequence). V lost 3 bases to trimming and J lost 8 bases; unmatched junction nucleotides: 7. The chain's CDR3 is CASSFSGTGGGGYTF. CDR3 in DNA: TGTGCCAGCAGCTTCTCCGGGACAGGGGGCGGCGGCTACACCTTC.

The table lists this clone with a few counts. V usage is TRBV5-1 and J usage is TRBJ2-7; 15 nucleotides agree with TRBD2. The V gene's germline CDR1 is SGHRS and CDR2 YFSETQ. The CDR3 consists of 17 residues. J was trimmed by 3 bases and V by 0 bases; bases with no gene match: 4. The CDR3 reads CASSLEGLAGGHYEQYF. CDR3 nucleotides: TGCGCCAGCAGCTTGGAGGGACTAGCGGGGGGCCACTACGAGCAGTACTTC.

The chain combines TRBV6-5 with TRBJ2-7; TRBD1 is a possible D gene (6 bases). Trimming cost V 2 bases and J 11 bases, with 19 bases left between them. This CDR3 has 14 amino acids. The germline gives CDR1 MNHEY, CDR2 SVGAGI. The CDR3 DNA sequence: TGTGCCAGCAGTTACGAGGCCCAGGGGACGGGCGAGTACTTC. It is translated as CASSYEAQGTGEYF.

The chain employs TRBV19 and TRBJ2-7; D is perhaps TRBD1 (6 bases). This CDR3 region has 14 residues. Trimming cost V 6 bases and J 4 bases, with 16 bases left between them. In germline, CDR1 is LNHDA, CDR2 SQIVND (reference sequence). CDR3 sequence: CASSRRDIVYEQYF. The CDR3 region has the DNA TGTGCCAGTAGCCGACGGGACATCGTTTACGAGCAGTACTTC.